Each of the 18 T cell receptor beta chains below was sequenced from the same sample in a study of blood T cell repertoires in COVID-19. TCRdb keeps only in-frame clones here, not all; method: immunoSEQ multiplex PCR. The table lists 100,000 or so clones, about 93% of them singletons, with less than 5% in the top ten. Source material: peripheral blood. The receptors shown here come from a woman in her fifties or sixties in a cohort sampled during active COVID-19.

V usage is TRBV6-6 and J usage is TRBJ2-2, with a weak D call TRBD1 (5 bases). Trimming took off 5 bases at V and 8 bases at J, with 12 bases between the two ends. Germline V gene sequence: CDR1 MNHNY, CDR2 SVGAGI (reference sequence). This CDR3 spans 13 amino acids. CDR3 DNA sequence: TGTGCCAGCAGTACAGGATGGGCTGGGGAGCTGTTTTTT. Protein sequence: CASSTGWAGELFF.

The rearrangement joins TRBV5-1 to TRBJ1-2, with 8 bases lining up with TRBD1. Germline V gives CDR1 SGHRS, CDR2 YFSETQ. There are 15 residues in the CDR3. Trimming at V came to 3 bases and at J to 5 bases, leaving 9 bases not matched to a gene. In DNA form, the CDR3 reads TGCGCCAGCAGCTACGGACAGGGCTTTGGGTATGGCTACACCTTC. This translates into CASSYGQGFGYGYTF.

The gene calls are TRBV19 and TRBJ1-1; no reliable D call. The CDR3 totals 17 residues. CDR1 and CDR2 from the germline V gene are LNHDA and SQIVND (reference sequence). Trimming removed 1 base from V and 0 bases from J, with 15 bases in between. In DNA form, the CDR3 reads TGTGCCAGTAGTATAGGTGGCTTTAATAACATGAACACTGAAGCTTTCTTT. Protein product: CASSIGGFNNMNTEAFF.

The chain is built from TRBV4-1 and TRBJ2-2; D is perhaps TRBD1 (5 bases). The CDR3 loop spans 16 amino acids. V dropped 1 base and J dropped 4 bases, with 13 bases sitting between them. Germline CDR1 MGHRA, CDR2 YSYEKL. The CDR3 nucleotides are TGCGCCAGCAGCCAAGGAGGTAGGGGTTCCACCGGGGAGCTGTTTTTT. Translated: CASSQGGRGSTGELFF.

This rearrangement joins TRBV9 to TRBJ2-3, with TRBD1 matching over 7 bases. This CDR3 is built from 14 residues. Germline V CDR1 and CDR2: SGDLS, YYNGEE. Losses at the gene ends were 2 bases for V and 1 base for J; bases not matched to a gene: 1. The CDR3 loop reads CASSVGTGTDTQYF. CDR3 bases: TGTGCCAGCAGCGTCGGGACAGGCACAGATACGCAGTATTTT.

DNA of the CDR3: TGTGCCTGGAGGAAAGGGACAGCAAACACCGGGGAGCTGTTTTTT. It codes for CAWRKGTANTGELFF. V usage is TRBV30 and J usage is TRBJ2-2; 7 nucleotides line up with TRBD1. CDR1 is GTSNPN and CDR2 is SVGIG in the germline V gene (reference sequence). V lost 3 bases to trimming and J lost 2 bases; unmatched junction nucleotides: 6. CDR3 length: 15 residues.

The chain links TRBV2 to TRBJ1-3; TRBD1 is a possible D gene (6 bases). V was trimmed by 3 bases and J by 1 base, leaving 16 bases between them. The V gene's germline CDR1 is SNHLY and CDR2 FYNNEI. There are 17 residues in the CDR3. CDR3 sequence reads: CASSEQQGLWSGNTIYF. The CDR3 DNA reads TGTGCCAGCAGTGAGCAGCAGGGGCTCTGGTCTGGAAACACCATATATTTT.

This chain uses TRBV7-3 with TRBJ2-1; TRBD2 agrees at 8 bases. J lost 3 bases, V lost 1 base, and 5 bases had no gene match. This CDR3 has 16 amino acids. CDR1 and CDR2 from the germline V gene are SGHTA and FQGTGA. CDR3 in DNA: TGTGCCAGCAGCTTAATAGCGGGGACCTACTACAATGAGCAGTTCTTC. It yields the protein CASSLIAGTYYNEQFF.

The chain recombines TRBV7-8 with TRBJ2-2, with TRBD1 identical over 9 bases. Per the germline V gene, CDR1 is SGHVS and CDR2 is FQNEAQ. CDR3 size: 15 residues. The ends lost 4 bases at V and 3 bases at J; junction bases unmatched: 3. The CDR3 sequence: CASSSGQGYTGELFF. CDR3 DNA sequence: TGTGCCAGCAGCTCGGGACAGGGATACACCGGGGAGCTGTTTTTT.

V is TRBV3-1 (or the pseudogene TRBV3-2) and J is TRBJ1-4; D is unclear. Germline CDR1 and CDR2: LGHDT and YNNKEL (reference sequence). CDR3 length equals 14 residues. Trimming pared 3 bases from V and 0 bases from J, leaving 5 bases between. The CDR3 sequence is CASSHLATNEKLFF. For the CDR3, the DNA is TGTGCCAGCAGCCACCTTGCAACTAATGAAAAACTGTTTTTT.

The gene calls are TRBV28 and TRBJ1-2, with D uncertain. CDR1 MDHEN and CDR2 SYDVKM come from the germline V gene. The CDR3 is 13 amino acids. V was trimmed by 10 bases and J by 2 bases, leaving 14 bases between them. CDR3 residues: CATRVRSNYGYTF. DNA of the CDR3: TGTGCCACTCGGGTCCGGTCAAACTATGGCTACACCTTC.

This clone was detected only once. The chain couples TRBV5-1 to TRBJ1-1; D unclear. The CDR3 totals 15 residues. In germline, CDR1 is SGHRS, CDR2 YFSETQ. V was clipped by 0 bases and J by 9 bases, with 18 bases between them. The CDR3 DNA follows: TGCGCCAGCAGCTTGGTCTTACAGACTCCGACTAAAGCTTTCTTT. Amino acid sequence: CASSLVLQTPTKAFF. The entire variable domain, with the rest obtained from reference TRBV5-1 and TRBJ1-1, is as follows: KAGVTQTPRYLIKTRGQQVTLSCSPISGHRSVSWYQQTPGQGLQFLFEYFSETQRNKGNFPGRFSGRQFSNSRSEMNVSTLELGDSALYLCASSLVLQTPTKAFFGQGTRLTVV.

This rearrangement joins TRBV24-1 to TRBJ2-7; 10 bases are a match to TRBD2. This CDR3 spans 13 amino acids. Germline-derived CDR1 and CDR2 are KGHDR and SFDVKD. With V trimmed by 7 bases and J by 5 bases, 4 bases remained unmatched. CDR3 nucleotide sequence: TGTGCCACCAGGGCTAGCGGGAGCCACGAGCAGTACTTC. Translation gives CATRASGSHEQYF.

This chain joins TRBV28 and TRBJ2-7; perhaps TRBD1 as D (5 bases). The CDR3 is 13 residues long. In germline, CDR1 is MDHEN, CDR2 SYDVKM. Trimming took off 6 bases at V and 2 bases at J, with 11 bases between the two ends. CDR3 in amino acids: CASSLDTAYEQYF. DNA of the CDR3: TGTGCCAGCAGCCTGGACACTGCCTACGAGCAGTACTTC.

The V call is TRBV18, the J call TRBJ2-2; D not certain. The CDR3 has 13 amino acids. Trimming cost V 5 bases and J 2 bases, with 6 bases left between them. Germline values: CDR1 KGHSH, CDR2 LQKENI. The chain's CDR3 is CASSTDNTGELFF. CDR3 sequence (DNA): TGTGCCAGCTCAACAGATAACACCGGGGAGCTGTTTTTT.

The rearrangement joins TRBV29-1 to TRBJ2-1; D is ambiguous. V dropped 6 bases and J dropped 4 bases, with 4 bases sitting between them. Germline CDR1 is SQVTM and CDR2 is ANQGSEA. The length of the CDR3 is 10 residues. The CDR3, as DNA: TGCAGCGTCAGATACAATGAGCAGTTCTTC. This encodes CSVRYNEQFF.

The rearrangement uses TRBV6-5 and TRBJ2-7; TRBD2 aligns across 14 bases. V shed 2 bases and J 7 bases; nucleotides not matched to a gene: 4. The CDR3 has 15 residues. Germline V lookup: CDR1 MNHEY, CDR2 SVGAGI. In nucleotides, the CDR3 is TGTGCCAGCAGTTACCGGACTAGCGGGAGGTGGGAGCAGTACTTC. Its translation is CASSYRTSGRWEQYF.

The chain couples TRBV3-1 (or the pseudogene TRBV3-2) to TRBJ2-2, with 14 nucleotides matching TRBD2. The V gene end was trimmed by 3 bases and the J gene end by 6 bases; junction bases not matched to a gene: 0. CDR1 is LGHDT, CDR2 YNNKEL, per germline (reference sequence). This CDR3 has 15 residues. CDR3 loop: CASSQGLAGAGELFF. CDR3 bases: TGTGCCAGCAGCCAGGGACTAGCGGGGGCCGGGGAGCTGTTTTTT.